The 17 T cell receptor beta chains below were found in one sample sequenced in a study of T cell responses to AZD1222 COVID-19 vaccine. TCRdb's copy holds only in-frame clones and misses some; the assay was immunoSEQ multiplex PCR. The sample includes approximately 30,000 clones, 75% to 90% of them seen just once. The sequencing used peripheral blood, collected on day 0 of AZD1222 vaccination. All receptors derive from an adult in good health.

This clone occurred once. The CDR3 DNA reads TGCGCCAGCAGCACGACGGGACAGGTCTACGAGCAGTACTTC. Amino acids: CASSTTGQVYEQYF. The chain recombines TRBV5-1 with TRBJ2-7; 8 bases match TRBD1. The V gene's germline CDR1 is SGHRS and CDR2 YFSETQ. The CDR3 has 14 residues. The V segment lost 4 bases and the J segment 3 bases; nucleotides outside the gene matches: 6.

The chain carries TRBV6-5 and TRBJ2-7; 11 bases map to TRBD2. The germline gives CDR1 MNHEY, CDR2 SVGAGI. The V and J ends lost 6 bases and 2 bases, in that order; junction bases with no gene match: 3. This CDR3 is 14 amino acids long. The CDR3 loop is CASRPLAGAYEQYF. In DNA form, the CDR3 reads TGTGCCAGCAGACCACTAGCGGGGGCCTACGAGCAGTACTTC.

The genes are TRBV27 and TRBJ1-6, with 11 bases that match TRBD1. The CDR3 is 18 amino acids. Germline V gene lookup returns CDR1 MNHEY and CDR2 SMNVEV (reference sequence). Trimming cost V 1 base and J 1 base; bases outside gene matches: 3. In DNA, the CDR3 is TGTGCCAGCAGTTTATTCGGGACAGGGGGGTCCTATAATTCACCCCTCCACTTT. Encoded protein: CASSLFGTGGSYNSPLHF.

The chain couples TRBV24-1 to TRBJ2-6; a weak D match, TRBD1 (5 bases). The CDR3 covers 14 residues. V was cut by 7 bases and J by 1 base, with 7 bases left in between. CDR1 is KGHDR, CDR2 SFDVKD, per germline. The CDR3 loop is CATRGQSGANVLTF. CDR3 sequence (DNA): TGTGCCACCAGGGGGCAGTCTGGGGCCAACGTCCTGACTTTC.

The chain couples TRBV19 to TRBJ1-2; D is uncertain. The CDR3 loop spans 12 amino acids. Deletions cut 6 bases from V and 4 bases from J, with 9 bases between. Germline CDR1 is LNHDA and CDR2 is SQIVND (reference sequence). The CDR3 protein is CASSPAPYGYTF. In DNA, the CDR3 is TGTGCCAGTAGCCCGGCCCCCTATGGCTACACCTTC.

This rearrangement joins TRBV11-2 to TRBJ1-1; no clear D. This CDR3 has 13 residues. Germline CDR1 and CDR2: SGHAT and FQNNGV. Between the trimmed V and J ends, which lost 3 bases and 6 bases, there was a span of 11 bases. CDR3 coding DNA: TGTGCCAGCAGCTTGGGAGGGAGGGCTGAAGCTTTCTTT. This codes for CASSLGGRAEAFF. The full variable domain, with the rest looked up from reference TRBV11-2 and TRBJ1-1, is EAGVAQSPRYKIIEKRQSVAFWCNPISGHATLYWYQQILGQGPKLLIQFQNNGVVDDSQLPKDRFSAERLKGVDSTLKIQPAKLEDSAVYLCASSLGGRAEAFFGQGTRLTVV.

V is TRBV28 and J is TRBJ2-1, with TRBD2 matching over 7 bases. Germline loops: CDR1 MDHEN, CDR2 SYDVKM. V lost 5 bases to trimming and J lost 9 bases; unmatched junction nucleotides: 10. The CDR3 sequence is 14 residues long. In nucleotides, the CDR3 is TGTGCCAGCAGTGGTAGTGTTGGGAGGGGTGAGCAGTTCTTC. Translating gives CASSGSVGRGEQFF.

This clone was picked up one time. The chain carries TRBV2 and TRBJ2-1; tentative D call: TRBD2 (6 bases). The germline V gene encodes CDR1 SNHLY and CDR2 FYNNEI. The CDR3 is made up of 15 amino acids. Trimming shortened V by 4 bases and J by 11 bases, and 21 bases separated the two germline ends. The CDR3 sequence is CASSGWGRGGYQQFF. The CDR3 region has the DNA TGTGCCAGCAGTGGGTGGGGCCGGGGAGGTTACCAGCAGTTCTTC.

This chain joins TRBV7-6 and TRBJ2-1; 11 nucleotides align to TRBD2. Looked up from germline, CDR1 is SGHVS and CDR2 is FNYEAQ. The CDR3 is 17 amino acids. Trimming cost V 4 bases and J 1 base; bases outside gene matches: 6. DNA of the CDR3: TGTGCCAGCAGCTCCCGACTAGCGGGACGATCCTACAATGAGCAGTTCTTC. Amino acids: CASSSRLAGRSYNEQFF.

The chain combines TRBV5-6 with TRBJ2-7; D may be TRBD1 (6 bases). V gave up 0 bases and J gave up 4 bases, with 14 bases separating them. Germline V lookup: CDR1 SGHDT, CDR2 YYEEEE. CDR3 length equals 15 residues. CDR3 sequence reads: CASSLVGGETYEQYF. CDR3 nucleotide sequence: TGTGCCAGCAGCTTGGTAGGGGGAGAAACTTACGAGCAGTACTTC.

This chain's CDR3 is CASSYFAGAGEKLFF. The CDR3 nucleotides are TGTGCCAGCAGTTACTTTGCGGGGGCAGGTGAAAAACTGTTTTTT. The rearrangement uses TRBV6-5 and TRBJ1-4; a possible D gene is TRBD1 (6 bases). The CDR3 extends over 15 amino acids. The germline V and J ends were trimmed by 1 base and 7 bases, with 13 bases remaining between them. Germline-derived CDR1 and CDR2 are MNHEY and SVGAGI.

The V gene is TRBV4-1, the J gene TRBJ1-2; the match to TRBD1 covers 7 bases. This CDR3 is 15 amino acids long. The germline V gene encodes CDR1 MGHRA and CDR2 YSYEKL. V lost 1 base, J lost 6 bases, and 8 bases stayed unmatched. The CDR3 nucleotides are TGCGCCAGCAGCCAAGCGACCCGACAGGGCCATGGCTACACCTTC. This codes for CASSQATRQGHGYTF.

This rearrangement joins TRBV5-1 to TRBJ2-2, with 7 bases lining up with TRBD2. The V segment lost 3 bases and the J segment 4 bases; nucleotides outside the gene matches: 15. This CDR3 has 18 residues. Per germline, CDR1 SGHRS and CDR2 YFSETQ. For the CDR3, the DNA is TGCGCCAGCAGCTCCCGCCCCCCCGCGGGAGTAGGCACCGGGGAGCTGTTTTTT. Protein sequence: CASSSRPPAGVGTGELFF.

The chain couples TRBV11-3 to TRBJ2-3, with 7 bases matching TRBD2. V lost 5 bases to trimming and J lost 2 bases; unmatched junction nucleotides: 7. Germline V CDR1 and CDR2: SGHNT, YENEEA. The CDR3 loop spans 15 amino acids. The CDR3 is CASSHPGGNTDTQYF. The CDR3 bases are TGTGCCAGCAGCCACCCCGGGGGGAACACAGATACGCAGTATTTT.

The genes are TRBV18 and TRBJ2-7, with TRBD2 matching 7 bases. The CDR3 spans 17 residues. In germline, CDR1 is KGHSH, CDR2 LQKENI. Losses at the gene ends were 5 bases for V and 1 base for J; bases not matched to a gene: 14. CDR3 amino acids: CASSWTAPSGTSYEQYF. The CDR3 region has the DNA TGTGCCAGCTCATGGACGGCCCCAAGCGGGACTTCCTACGAGCAGTACTTC.

As DNA, the CDR3 is TGTGCCAGCTCACCCCGTGGGGGGCAGGAGGAGACCCAGTACTTC. It codes for CASSPRGGQEETQYF. V is TRBV18 and J is TRBJ2-5; D is possibly TRBD1 or TRBD2 (6 bases each). Germline CDR1 KGHSH, CDR2 LQKENI. The CDR3 is 15 residues long. V lost 3 bases and J lost 5, with 16 bases in between. The complete variable domain, with remaining parts taken from reference TRBV18 and TRBJ2-5, reads NAGVMQNPRHLVRRRGQEARLRCSPMKGHSHVYWYRQLPEEGLKFMVYLQKENIIDESGMPKERFSAEFPKEGPSILRIQQVVRGDSAAYFCASSPRGGQEETQYFGPGTRLLVL.

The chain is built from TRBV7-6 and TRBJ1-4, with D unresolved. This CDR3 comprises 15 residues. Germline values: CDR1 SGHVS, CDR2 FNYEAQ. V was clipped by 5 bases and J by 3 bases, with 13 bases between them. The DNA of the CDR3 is TGTGCCAGCAGCCCCAGTTGGGGAGCTAATGAAAAACTGTTTTTT. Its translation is CASSPSWGANEKLFF.